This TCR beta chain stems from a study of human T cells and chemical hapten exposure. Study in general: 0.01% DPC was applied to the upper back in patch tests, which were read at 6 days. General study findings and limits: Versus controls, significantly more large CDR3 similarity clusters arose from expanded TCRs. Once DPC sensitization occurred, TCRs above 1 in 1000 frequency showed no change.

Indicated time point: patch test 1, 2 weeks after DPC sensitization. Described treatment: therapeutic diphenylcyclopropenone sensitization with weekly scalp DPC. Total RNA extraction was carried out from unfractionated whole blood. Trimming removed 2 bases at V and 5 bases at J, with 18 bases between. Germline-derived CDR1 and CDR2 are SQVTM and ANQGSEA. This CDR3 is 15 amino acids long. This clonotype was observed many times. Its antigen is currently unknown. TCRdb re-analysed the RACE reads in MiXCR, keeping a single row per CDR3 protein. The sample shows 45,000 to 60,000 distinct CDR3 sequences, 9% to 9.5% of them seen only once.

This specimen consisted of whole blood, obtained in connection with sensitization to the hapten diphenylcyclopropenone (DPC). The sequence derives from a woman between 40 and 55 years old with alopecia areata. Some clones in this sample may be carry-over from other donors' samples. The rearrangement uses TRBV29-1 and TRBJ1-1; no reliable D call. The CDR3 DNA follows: TGCAGCGTTGAAAATCCGGCCCCTCGTGGGACTGAAGCTTTCTTT. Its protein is CSVENPAPRGTEAFF.